The clone carrying this T cell receptor (beta chain) occurred once. These data belong to a study of OX40 agonist ivuxolimab in advanced cancers. The table came from immunoSEQ multiplex PCR; TCRdb's copy has only in-frame clones and leaves some out. The sample contains 53,000 or so clones, 85% to 95% of which appear only once. CDR3 length: 15 residues. V was cut by 5 bases and J by 0 bases, with 16 bases left in between. From germline, CDR1 is SQVTM and CDR2 ANQGSEA. Here the sequenced sample was CD4+ or CD8+ T cells sorted from blood, taken in a trial of the OX40 agonist ivuxolimab. This sequence was found in an adult with an advanced solid tumor such as melanoma, head and neck, liver or kidney cancer. The V call is TRBV29-1, the J call TRBJ2-5; D remains ambiguous. CDR3 DNA sequence: TGCAGCGTTCTCCTGGACCCTACCAACCAAGAGACCCAGTACTTC. Translated, it gives CSVLLDPTNQETQYF.